This T cell receptor beta chain is drawn from a study of T-cell reconstitution after alpha-beta-depleted transplantation in children. Overall study findings and caveats: There were reportedly several hundred expanded graft clones from which alpha-beta T cells came about two months after transplant. T-cell numbers and diversity, one year after transplant, stemmed largely from T cells that were newly produced. Some patients' high day-60 TCRbeta diversity was attributed to recipient cells surviving conditioning.

As regards this clonotype: Its antigen is still unknown.

It was with unique molecular identifiers that the TCRbeta library was prepared. TCRdb re-called the PCR reads through MiXCR, storing one row per CDR3 protein. This sample has about 98,000 distinct CDR3 sequences; 4.5% to 7.5% occur once, and the top ten carry 6.1%. V was clipped by 5 bases and J by 3 bases, with 14 bases between them. This CDR3 is 14 amino acids long. Germline loops: CDR1 MNHNS, CDR2 SASEGT. This TCR derives from a female patient under 10 years old who had a stem cell transplant for Fanconi anemia, so the T cells may come from the graft donor. This specimen consisted of PBMCs, mostly from graft donor cells, obtained 60 days after TCRalphabeta/CD19-depleted stem cell transplant. The J gene is TRBJ2-7, the V gene TRBV6-1, with D unclear. The CDR3 DNA reads TGTGCCAGCAGTCCCACGGGTAAGATCTACGAGCAGTACTTC. Translating it yields CASSPTGKIYEQYF.